This T cell receptor (beta chain) was recovered during a study of blood T cell repertoires in COVID-19. Germline values: CDR1 KGHSH, CDR2 LQKENI. The CDR3 runs to 13 residues. With 4 bases removed from V and 4 bases from J, the gap between germline ends came to 10 bases. In this sample, this clone turned up once. In the original processing: Cell counts per sample came from amplifying reference gene primers. Sequencing was performed with immunoSEQ multiplex PCR; in TCRdb, only in-frame clones are kept and a portion is missing. That table furnishes V, J and clone size, whereas the DNA furnished D and trimming. The sample records more than 200,000 clones, 82% being singletons.

The TCR was taken from an elderly woman with active or convalescent COVID-19. Input material: peripheral blood. This chain joins TRBV18 and TRBJ1-2, with a tentative D call TRBD1 (5 bases). The CDR3 DNA follows: TGTGCCAGCTCACAGGGGTTTCTCTATGGCTACACCTTC. Protein product: CASSQGFLYGYTF.